This T cell receptor beta chain emerged from a study of OX40 agonist ivuxolimab in advanced cancers. In the study overall: Dose-escalation patients were diagnosed with hepatocellular carcinoma, melanoma, renal cell cancer or head and neck cancer.

Comment on this clone: No antigen is known for it.

This table comes from immunoSEQ multiplex PCR, and its TCRdb copy is limited to in-frame clones, with some not included. The data contain 75,000 to 80,000 clones, over 75% of them singletons. Study-level points and caveats: What antigens the expanded peripheral T cells recognized was never established.

Sequencing used CD4+ or CD8+ T cells sorted from blood, obtained in a trial of the OX40 agonist ivuxolimab. The receptor was isolated from an adult with an advanced solid tumor such as melanoma, head and neck, liver or kidney cancer.

The CDR3 sequence: CASSSTVNTGELFF. In DNA, the CDR3 is TGTGCCAGCAGCTCGACAGTTAACACCGGGGAGCTGTTTTTT. V is TRBV7-3 and J is TRBJ2-2; weak D call: TRBD1 (5 bases). The CDR3 has 14 residues. The germline V gene encodes CDR1 SGHTA and CDR2 FQGTGA. V dropped 4 bases and J dropped 2 bases, with 8 bases sitting between them.